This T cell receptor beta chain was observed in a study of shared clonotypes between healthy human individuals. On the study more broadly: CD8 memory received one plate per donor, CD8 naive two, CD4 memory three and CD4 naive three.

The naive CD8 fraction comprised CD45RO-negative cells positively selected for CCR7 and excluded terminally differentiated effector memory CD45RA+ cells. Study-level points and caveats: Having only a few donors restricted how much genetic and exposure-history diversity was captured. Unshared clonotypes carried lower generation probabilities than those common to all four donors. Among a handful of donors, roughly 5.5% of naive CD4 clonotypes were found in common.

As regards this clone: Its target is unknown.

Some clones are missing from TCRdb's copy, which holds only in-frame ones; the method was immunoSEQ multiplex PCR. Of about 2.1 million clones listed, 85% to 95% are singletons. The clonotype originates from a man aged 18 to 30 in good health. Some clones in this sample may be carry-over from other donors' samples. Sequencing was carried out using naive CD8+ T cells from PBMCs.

Written as DNA, the CDR3 is TGTGCCAGCAGCACGCTGGGACAGTACTATGGCTACACCTTC. Residues: CASSTLGQYYGYTF. V is TRBV11-2 and J is TRBJ1-2; the match to TRBD1 covers 7 bases. Germline assignment: CDR1 SGHAT and CDR2 FQNNGV. J lost 3 bases, V lost 5 bases, and 6 bases had no gene match. The CDR3 has 14 amino acids. The variable domain in full, completed from reference TRBV11-2 and TRBJ1-2, reads EAGVAQSPRYKIIEKRQSVAFWCNPISGHATLYWYQQILGQGPKLLIQFQNNGVVDDSQLPKDRFSAERLKGVDSTLKIQPAKLEDSAVYLCASSTLGQYYGYTFGSGTRLTVV.